Each of the 13 T cell receptor beta chains below was sequenced from the same sample in a study of blood T cell repertoires in COVID-19 (dated by TCRdb to the early 2020s). Libraries were made using the immunoSEQ multiplex PCR assay. TCRdb retrieved this table from immuneACCESS and kept in-frame rearrangements only. Not all clones are present; in checked studies, unresolved V genes account for under half, and no reason is known for the remainder. For this sample the table gives about 99,000 clones, of which 80% to 90% were detected only once. Under 5.5% of the sample is taken by the ten largest. The specimen was peripheral blood. These receptors were taken from an elderly man with COVID-19, enrolled during active disease.

This chain joins TRBV6-2 or TRBV6-3 and TRBJ2-6, with D maybe TRBD1 (5 bases). The germline gives CDR1 MNHEY, CDR2 SVGEGT. V was cut by 2 bases and J by 4 bases, with 18 bases left in between. The CDR3 runs to 18 residues. DNA for the CDR3: TGTGCCAGCAGTTACCCAGGGTATGGAACCCCGGGGGCCAACGTCCTGACTTTC. This sequence encodes CASSYPGYGTPGANVLTF.

The CDR3 DNA sequence: TGTGCCACCAGCAGAGGTGGAGGGAGTGATTATGGCTACACCTTC. Translating it yields CATSRGGGSDYGYTF. The V gene is TRBV15, the J gene TRBJ1-2; D remains unclear. Germline-derived CDR1 and CDR2 are LNHNV and YYDKDF (reference sequence). V shed 1 base and J shed 5 bases, with 14 bases lying between them. The length of the CDR3 is 15 residues.

V and J are TRBV5-1 and TRBJ2-1; D is perhaps TRBD1 (6 bases). Trimming left V 5 bases short and J 5 bases short, with 11 bases between. The germline V gene has CDR1 SGHRS and CDR2 YFSETQ. There are 13 residues in the CDR3. This CDR3 is CASRIGQNNEQFF. CDR3 bases: TGCGCCAGCAGAATAGGACAGAACAATGAGCAGTTCTTC.

This chain uses TRBV5-1 with TRBJ2-1, with 13 positions matching TRBD2. The CDR3 is 18 amino acids. Germline CDR1 and CDR2: SGHRS and YFSETQ. Trimming cost V 3 bases and J 5 bases; bases outside gene matches: 11. Written as DNA, the CDR3 is TGCGCCAGCAGCTCCTACCGAACTAGCGGGAGGGCACACAATGAGCAGTTCTTC. Protein: CASSSYRTSGRAHNEQFF.

The chain combines TRBV5-1 with TRBJ1-2; TRBD1 agrees at 7 bases. The CDR3 runs to 16 residues. J lost 4 bases, V lost 2 bases, and 11 bases had no gene match. Germline V CDR1 and CDR2: SGHRS, YFSETQ. Written as DNA, the CDR3 is TGCGCCAGCAGCTTTCAGCCTCAGGGGGGCAGCTATGGCTACACCTTC. Translation gives CASSFQPQGGSYGYTF.

V gene TRBV18 combines with J gene TRBJ1-1; D gene uncertain. The length of the CDR3 is 15 residues. The V end was cut by 3 bases, the J end by 4 bases, with 15 bases between. Germline V gene data show CDR1 as KGHSH and CDR2 as LQKENI. The CDR3, as DNA: TGTGCCAGCTCACCCAACCAGGAGGGCAGCACTGAAGCTTTCTTT. The encoded protein is CASSPNQEGSTEAFF.

V is TRBV6-6 and J is TRBJ2-7; 9 bases line up with TRBD2. The CDR3 spans 14 residues. Trimming cost V 5 bases and J 6 bases; bases outside gene matches: 8. Germline CDR1 is MNHNY and CDR2 is SVGAGI (reference sequence). The DNA for the CDR3 is TGTGCCAGCAGTCCCGGGACTAGCAACCTCGAGCAGTACTTC. This encodes CASSPGTSNLEQYF.

This clone has a single count. This chain connects TRBV5-4 to TRBJ1-2; D uncertain. V was pared by 4 bases and J by 5 bases, with 15 bases between. From germline, CDR1 is SGHNT and CDR2 YYREEE (reference sequence). The CDR3 has 14 residues. CDR3 in DNA: TGTGCCAGCAGCGCACTGGGCTTTACGTATGGCTACACCTTC. This sequence encodes CASSALGFTYGYTF.

This clone was seen more than once but under ten times. The V call is TRBV6-5, the J call TRBJ2-1, with D possibly being TRBD1 (6 bases). With 8 bases removed from V and 6 bases from J, the gap between germline ends came to 17 bases. Looked up from germline, CDR1 is MNHEY and CDR2 is SVGAGI. The CDR3 is 14 residues long. This CDR3 reads CASGGGRRGNEQFF. The CDR3 nucleotides are TGTGCCAGCGGGGGCGGGCGTAGAGGCAATGAGCAGTTCTTC.

V gene TRBV15 combines with J gene TRBJ2-1; possible D gene TRBD2, 5 bases. Trimming removed 0 bases from V and 2 bases from J, with 8 bases in between. CDR1 is LNHNV, CDR2 YYDKDF, per germline (reference sequence). The CDR3 covers 15 residues. CDR3 protein: CATSRDKRAYNEQFF. In DNA form, the CDR3 reads TGTGCCACCAGCAGAGATAAGAGGGCCTACAATGAGCAGTTCTTC.

The CDR3 sequence: CAWSVPSPGDSPLHF. The CDR3 DNA reads as TGTGCCTGGAGTGTACCTTCGCCAGGGGATTCACCCCTCCACTTT. The chain combines TRBV30 with TRBJ1-6; D is possibly TRBD1 (6 bases). Germline V gives CDR1 GTSNPN, CDR2 SVGIG (reference sequence). The ends were cut back, 0 bases at V and 8 bases at J, with 14 bases in the middle. The CDR3 runs to 15 residues.

The chain links TRBV28 to TRBJ1-1; TRBD1 is a possible D gene (6 bases). Trimming cost V 6 bases and J 1 base, with 15 bases left between them. Germline assignment: CDR1 MDHEN and CDR2 SYDVKM. The CDR3 sequence is 15 residues long. The CDR3 region has the DNA TGTGCCAGCAGGCCCAGGGGTACTCCGAACACTGAAGCTTTCTTT. Translating it yields CASRPRGTPNTEAFF.

The gene calls are TRBV19 and TRBJ1-4; 7 bases agree with TRBD1. Germline CDR1 is LNHDA and CDR2 is SQIVND (reference sequence). The V segment lost 4 bases and the J segment 4 bases; nucleotides outside the gene matches: 6. This CDR3 is 15 amino acids long. This chain's CDR3 is CASSRATGFNEKLFF. In nucleotides, the CDR3 is TGTGCCAGTAGTAGAGCGACAGGGTTTAATGAAAAACTGTTTTTT. Full variable domain (outside the CDR3, taken from reference TRBV19 and TRBJ1-4): DGGITQSPKYLFRKEGQNVTLSCEQNLNHDAMYWYRQDPGQGLRLIYYSQIVNDFQKGDIAEGYSVSREKKESFPLTVTSAQKNPTAFYLCASSRATGFNEKLFFGSGTQLSVL.